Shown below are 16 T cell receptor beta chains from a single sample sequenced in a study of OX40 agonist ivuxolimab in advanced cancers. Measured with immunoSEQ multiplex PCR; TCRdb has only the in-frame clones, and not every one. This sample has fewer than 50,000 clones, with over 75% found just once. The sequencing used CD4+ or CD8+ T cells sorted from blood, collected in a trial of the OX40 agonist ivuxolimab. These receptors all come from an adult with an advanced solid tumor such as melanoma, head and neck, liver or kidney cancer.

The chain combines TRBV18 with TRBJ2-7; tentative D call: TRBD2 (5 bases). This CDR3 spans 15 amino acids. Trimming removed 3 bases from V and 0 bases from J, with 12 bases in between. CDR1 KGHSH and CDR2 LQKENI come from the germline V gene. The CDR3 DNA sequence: TGTGCCAGCTCACCCGGAGGCACCAGCTCCTACGAGCAGTACGTC. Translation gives CASSPGGTSSYEQYV.

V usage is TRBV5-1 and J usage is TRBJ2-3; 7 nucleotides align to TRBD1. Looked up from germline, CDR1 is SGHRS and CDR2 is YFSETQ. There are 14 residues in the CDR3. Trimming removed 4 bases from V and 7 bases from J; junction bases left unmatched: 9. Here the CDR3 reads CASSDWDSPHTQYF. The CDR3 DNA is TGCGCCAGCAGCGATTGGGACAGTCCACATACGCAGTATTTT.

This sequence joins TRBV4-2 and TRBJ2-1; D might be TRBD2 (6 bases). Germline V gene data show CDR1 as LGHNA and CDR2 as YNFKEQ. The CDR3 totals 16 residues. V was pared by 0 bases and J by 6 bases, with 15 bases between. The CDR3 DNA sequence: TGTGCCAGCAGCCAAGATTCTGGAGGGTCTTCCAATGAGCAGTTCTTC. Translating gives CASSQDSGGSSNEQFF.

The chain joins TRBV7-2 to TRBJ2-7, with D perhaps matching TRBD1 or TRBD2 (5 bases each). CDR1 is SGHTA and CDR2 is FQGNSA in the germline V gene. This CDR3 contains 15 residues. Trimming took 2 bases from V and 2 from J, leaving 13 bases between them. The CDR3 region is CASSLRGEKAYEQYV. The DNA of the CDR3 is TGTGCCAGCAGCTTACGAGGGGAAAAAGCCTACGAGCAGTACGTC.

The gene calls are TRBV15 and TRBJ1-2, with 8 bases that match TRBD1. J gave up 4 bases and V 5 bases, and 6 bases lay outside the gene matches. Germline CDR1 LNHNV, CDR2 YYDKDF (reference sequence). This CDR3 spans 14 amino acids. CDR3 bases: TGTGCCACCAGCCTCGACAGGGGACCCTATGGCTACACCTTC. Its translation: CATSLDRGPYGYTF.

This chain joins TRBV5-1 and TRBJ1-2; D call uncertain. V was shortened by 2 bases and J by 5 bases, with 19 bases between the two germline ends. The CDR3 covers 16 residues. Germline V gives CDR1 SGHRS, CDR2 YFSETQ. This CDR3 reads CASSLLPPGLNYGYTF. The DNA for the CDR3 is TGCGCCAGCAGCTTACTCCCCCCGGGCCTCAATTATGGCTACACCTTC. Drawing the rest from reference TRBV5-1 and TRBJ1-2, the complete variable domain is KAGVTQTPRYLIKTRGQQVTLSCSPISGHRSVSWYQQTPGQGLQFLFEYFSETQRNKGNFPGRFSGRQFSNSRSEMNVSTLELGDSALYLCASSLLPPGLNYGYTFGSGTRLTVV.

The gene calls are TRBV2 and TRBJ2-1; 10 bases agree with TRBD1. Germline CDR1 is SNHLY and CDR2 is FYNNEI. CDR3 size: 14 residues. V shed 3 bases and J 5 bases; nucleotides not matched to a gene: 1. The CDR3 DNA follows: TGTGCCAGCAGTGAGGACAGGGGGGACAATGAGCAGTTCTTC. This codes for CASSEDRGDNEQFF.

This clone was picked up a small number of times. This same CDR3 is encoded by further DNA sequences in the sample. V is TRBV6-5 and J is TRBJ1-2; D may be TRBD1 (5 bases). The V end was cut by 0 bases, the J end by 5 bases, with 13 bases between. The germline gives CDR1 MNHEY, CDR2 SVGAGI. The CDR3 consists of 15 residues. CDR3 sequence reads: CASSYSPGTEYGYTF. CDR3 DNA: TGTGCCAGCAGTTACTCACCCGGGACGGAGTATGGCTACACCTTC.

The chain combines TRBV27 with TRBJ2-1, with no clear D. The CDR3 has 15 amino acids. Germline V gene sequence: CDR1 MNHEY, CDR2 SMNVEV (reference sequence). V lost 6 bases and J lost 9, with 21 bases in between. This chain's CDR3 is CASRPSARSSGEQFF. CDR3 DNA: TGTGCCAGCAGGCCGAGCGCTCGTTCGTCTGGTGAGCAGTTCTTC.

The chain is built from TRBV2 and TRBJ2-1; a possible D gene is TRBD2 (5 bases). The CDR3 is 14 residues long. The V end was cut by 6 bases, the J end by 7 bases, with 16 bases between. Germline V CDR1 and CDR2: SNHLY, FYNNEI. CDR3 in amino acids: CASSREVTRNEQFF. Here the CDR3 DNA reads TGTGCCAGCAGCCGCGAAGTTACTAGGAATGAGCAGTTCTTC.

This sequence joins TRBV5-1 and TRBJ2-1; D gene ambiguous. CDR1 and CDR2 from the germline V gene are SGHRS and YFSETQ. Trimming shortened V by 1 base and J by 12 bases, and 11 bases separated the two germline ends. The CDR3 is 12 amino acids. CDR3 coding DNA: TGCGCCAGCAGCTTGTTGCAGGCGCCGCAGTTCTTC. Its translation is CASSLLQAPQFF. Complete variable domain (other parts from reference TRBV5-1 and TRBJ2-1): KAGVTQTPRYLIKTRGQQVTLSCSPISGHRSVSWYQQTPGQGLQFLFEYFSETQRNKGNFPGRFSGRQFSNSRSEMNVSTLELGDSALYLCASSLLQAPQFFGPGTRLTVL.

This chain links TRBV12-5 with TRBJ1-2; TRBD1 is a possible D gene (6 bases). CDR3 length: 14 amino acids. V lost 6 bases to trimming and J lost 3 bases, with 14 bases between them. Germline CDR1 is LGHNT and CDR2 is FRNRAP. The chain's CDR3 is CASGLSGAHYGYTF. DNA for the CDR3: TGTGCTAGTGGCCTATCAGGGGCCCACTATGGCTACACCTTC. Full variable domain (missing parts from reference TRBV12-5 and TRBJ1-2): DARVTQTPRHKVTEMGQEVTMRCQPILGHNTVFWYRQTMMQGLELLAYFRNRAPLDDSGMPKDRFSAEMPDATLATLKIQPSEPRDSAVYFCASGLSGAHYGYTFGSGTRLTVV.

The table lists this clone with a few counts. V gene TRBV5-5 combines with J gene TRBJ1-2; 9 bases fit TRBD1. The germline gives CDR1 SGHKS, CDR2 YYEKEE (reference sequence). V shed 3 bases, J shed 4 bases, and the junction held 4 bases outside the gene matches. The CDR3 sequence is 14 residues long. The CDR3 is CASSSRGQGYGYTF. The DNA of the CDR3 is TGTGCCAGCAGCTCTAGGGGACAGGGCTATGGCTACACCTTC.

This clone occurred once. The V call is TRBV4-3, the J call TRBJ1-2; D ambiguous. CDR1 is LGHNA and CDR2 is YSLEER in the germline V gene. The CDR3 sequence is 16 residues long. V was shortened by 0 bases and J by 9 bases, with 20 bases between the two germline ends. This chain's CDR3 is CASSQETARPSDSYTF. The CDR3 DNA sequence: TGCGCCAGCAGCCAAGAAACGGCAAGGCCCTCCGACAGCTACACCTTC.

The CDR3 region has the DNA TGCGCCAGCAGCTTACGGGGGGATGACACTGAAGCTTTCTTT. This encodes CASSLRGDDTEAFF. This chain links TRBV5-1 with TRBJ1-1, with TRBD1 as a possible D gene (5 bases). Germline CDR1 SGHRS, CDR2 YFSETQ. This CDR3 has 14 amino acids. Deletions cut 2 bases from V and 3 bases from J, with 11 bases between.

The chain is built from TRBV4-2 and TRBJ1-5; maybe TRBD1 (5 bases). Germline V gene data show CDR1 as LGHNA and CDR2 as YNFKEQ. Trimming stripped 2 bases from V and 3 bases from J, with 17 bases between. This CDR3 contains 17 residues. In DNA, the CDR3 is TGTGCCAGCAGCCAATCACTCAGACAGTTGTCCAATCAGCCCCAGCATTTT. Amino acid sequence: CASSQSLRQLSNQPQHF.